This passage covers 24 T cell receptor beta chains from one sample sequenced in a study of metastatic and nonmetastatic thyroid tumors. No treatment had been given to any patient before thyroid surgery. With MiXCR, TCRdb called clones anew from the PCR reads. The sample comprises some 8,400 clones, over 35% of which are singletons, and 25% to 35% rests with the top ten. Sequencing used tumor tissue. These TCRs come from a male donor with papillary thyroid cancer or a benign thyroid nodule (not recorded which). Some clones in this sample may be carry-over from other donors' samples.

This sequence joins TRBV2 and TRBJ1-4; D may be TRBD1 (5 bases). This CDR3 has 14 residues. Trimming removed 4 bases at V and 6 bases at J, with 12 bases between. The germline CDR1 and CDR2 sequences are SNHLY and FYNNEI. The CDR3 sequence: CASSVTRGDEKLFF. CDR3 bases: TGTGCCAGCAGTGTGACCCGGGGGGATGAAAAACTGTTTTTT.

This clone was counted at least ten times. The V call is TRBV20-1, the J call TRBJ1-1; 8 bases agree with TRBD1. CDR3 size: 12 residues. In germline, CDR1 is DFQATT, CDR2 SNEGSKA (reference sequence). The CDR3: CTVTQGETEAFF. CDR3 nucleotide sequence: TGCACCGTTACACAGGGGGAAACTGAAGCTTTCTTT.

Ten or more counts support this clone. This chain uses TRBV5-6 with TRBJ2-7, with unresolved D. Germline V gene data show CDR1 as SGHDT and CDR2 as YYEEEE. The germline V and J ends were trimmed by 2 bases and 0 bases, with 6 bases remaining between them. This CDR3 has 13 amino acids. The CDR3 spells CASSFSSSYEQYF. Here the CDR3 DNA reads TGTGCCAGCAGCTTCTCCAGCTCCTACGAGCAGTACTTC.

V is TRBV6-1 and J is TRBJ2-2; D may be TRBD1 (6 bases). The CDR3 is 15 amino acids. The germline V gene encodes CDR1 MNHNS and CDR2 SASEGT. Between the trimmed V and J ends, which lost 6 bases and 3 bases, there was a span of 14 bases. CDR3 sequence reads: CASSDRPGHTGELFF. In nucleotides, the CDR3 is TGTGCCAGCAGCGACAGGCCCGGTCACACCGGGGAGCTGTTTTTT.

This clone was seen a few times. J is TRBJ1-5 and V is TRBV28; TRBD1 matches 7 bases. CDR3 size: 14 residues. Germline V gives CDR1 MDHEN, CDR2 SYDVKM. Trimming removed 5 bases from V and 7 bases from J; junction bases left unmatched: 8. The CDR3 DNA is TGTGCCAGCAGTCTATCGGGGGGACAGCAGCCCCAGCATTTT. This encodes CASSLSGGQQPQHF.

Judged by abundance, this clone is medium-sized. Other DNA sequences in this specimen translate into the identical CDR3. The chain combines TRBV14 with TRBJ1-1; TRBD1 agrees at 9 bases. V lost 5 bases to trimming and J lost 5 bases; unmatched junction nucleotides: 9. The CDR3 runs to 15 residues. The germline CDR1 and CDR2 sequences are SGHDN and FVKESK. CDR3 loop: CASSSRDRDVTEAFF. The CDR3 coding sequence is TGTGCCAGCAGCTCGAGGGACAGGGATGTGACTGAAGCTTTCTTT.

This clone was seen a few times. The gene calls are TRBV12-3 or TRBV12-4 and TRBJ2-7; 8 bases map to TRBD2. The CDR3 covers 15 residues. V lost 6 bases to trimming and J lost 0 bases; unmatched junction nucleotides: 7. CDR3 in amino acids: CASSFAGGSSYEQYF. CDR3 coding DNA: TGTGCCAGCAGCTTCGCGGGAGGCAGCTCCTACGAGCAGTACTTC.

This rearrangement joins TRBV6-2 or TRBV6-3 to TRBJ2-4; D uncertain. CDR1 MNHEY and CDR2 SVGEGT come from the germline V gene. The CDR3 runs to 13 residues. Trimming removed 7 bases at V and 4 bases at J, with 11 bases between. The CDR3 DNA follows: TGTGCCAGCACCCCGCCGGCGAAAAACATTCAGTACTTC. Translating gives CASTPPAKNIQYF.

Comments on this clone: Germline and junction disagree at one end, which may indicate a read error. The rearrangement uses TRBV27 and TRBJ2-7, with 8 positions matching TRBD1. Germline V gene data show CDR1 as MNHEY and CDR2 as SMNVEV (reference sequence). CDR3 length: 16 residues. CDR3 amino acids: CASSPSRTGRASEKYF. The CDR3 DNA reads as TGTGCCAGCAGCCCCTCCCGGACAGGGCGAGCGAGCGAGAAGTACTTC.

The gene calls are TRBV4-1 and TRBJ2-1; 12 nucleotides agree with TRBD2. The CDR3 runs to 16 residues. Germline trimming cut 4 bases from V and 7 bases from J; bases unmatched to any gene: 8. Germline CDR1 reads MGHRA; CDR2 reads YSYEKL. CDR3 loop: CASSRLAGGPVNEQFF. Written as DNA, the CDR3 is TGCGCCAGCAGCCGTCTAGCGGGAGGGCCTGTAAATGAGCAGTTCTTC.

The sample holds a few counts of this clone. A read error may account for a junction end that differs from germline. The chain links TRBV24-1 to TRBJ2-1, with a possible D match to TRBD1 (6 bases). Germline CDR1 and CDR2: KGHDR and SFDVKD. The CDR3 length is 16 residues. The CDR3 sequence: CVTSDLTGDRRNEQFF. The CDR3 DNA is TGTGTCACCAGTGATTTGACAGGTGACAGGCGCAATGAGCAGTTCTTC.

The rearrangement links TRBV7-3 to TRBJ2-5; D gene unclear. From germline, CDR1 is SGHTA and CDR2 FQGTGA. Trimming removed 5 bases at V and 4 bases at J, with 14 bases between. The CDR3 sequence is 14 residues long. The CDR3 loop reads CASSPNQVGETQYF. The CDR3 DNA reads TGTGCCAGCAGCCCTAATCAGGTAGGAGAGACCCAGTACTTC. Full variable domain (missing parts from reference TRBV7-3 and TRBJ2-5): GAGVSQTPSNKVTEKGKYVELRCDPISGHTALYWYRQSLGQGPEFLIYFQGTGAADDSGLPNDRFFAVRPEGSVSTLKIQRTERGDSAVYLCASSPNQVGETQYFGPGTRLLVL.

The V call is TRBV30, the J call TRBJ1-1; D not resolved. CDR1 is GTSNPN and CDR2 is SVGIG in the germline V gene (reference sequence). The V end was cut by 0 bases, the J end by 5 bases, with 10 bases between. The CDR3 extends over 13 amino acids. CDR3: CAWSVQRTTEAFF. CDR3 sequence (DNA): TGTGCCTGGAGTGTACAGAGGACTACTGAAGCTTTCTTT.

This clone was seen only a few times. The genes are TRBV6-1 and TRBJ2-7; 8 bases are a match to TRBD2. CDR1 is MNHNS and CDR2 is SASEGT in the germline V gene. J lost 0 bases, V lost 8 bases, and 15 bases had no gene match. This CDR3 is 17 amino acids long. In DNA, the CDR3 is TGTGCCAGCCGCGACAACCCGGGGGGGAGGTTCTCCTACGAGCAGTACTTC. This gives the protein CASRDNPGGRFSYEQYF.

The V call is TRBV3-1, the J call TRBJ2-7; 10 nucleotides line up with TRBD1. Germline-derived CDR1 and CDR2 are LGHDT and YNNKEL (reference sequence). The CDR3 totals 15 residues. V lost 5 bases, J lost 5 bases, and 9 bases stayed unmatched. The CDR3 DNA sequence: TGTGCCAGCAGCAAACCGGGACAGGGGATCCACGAGCAGTACTTC. Its protein is CASSKPGQGIHEQYF.

The chain couples TRBV7-2 to TRBJ2-2; TRBD1 might be the D (6 bases). The germline gives CDR1 SGHTA, CDR2 FQGNSA. CDR3 length equals 14 residues. The ends were cut back, 8 bases at V and 2 bases at J, with 12 bases in the middle. CDR3 residues: CASQDSINTGELFF. In DNA form, the CDR3 reads TGTGCCAGCCAGGACAGTATTAACACCGGGGAGCTGTTTTTT.

The genes are TRBV5-1 and TRBJ1-2; a weak D match, TRBD1 (5 bases). V lost 2 bases and J lost 6, with 11 bases in between. The germline V gene encodes CDR1 SGHRS and CDR2 YFSETQ. CDR3 length: 13 residues. CDR3 bases: TGCGCCAGCAGCTTATCAGGGTCCGATGGCTACACCTTC. This codes for CASSLSGSDGYTF.

This sequence joins TRBV11-2 and TRBJ2-1, with 16 bases aligning to TRBD2. Looked up from germline, CDR1 is SGHAT and CDR2 is FQNNGV. The V segment lost 4 bases and the J segment 0 bases; nucleotides outside the gene matches: 3. There are 18 residues in the CDR3. The CDR3 region has the DNA TGTGCCAGCAGCTCGGGACTAGCGGGAGGGGGCTCCTACAATGAGCAGTTCTTC. It codes for CASSSGLAGGGSYNEQFF. Full variable domain (missing parts from reference TRBV11-2 and TRBJ2-1): EAGVAQSPRYKIIEKRQSVAFWCNPISGHATLYWYQQILGQGPKLLIQFQNNGVVDDSQLPKDRFSAERLKGVDSTLKIQPAKLEDSAVYLCASSSGLAGGGSYNEQFFGPGTRLTVL.

This clone has a count of ten or more. The CDR3 end shows no conserved phenylalanine or tryptophan, and so a read error is likely. The genes are TRBV9 and TRBJ2-6, with D uncertain. The V end lost 2 bases, the J end lost 2 bases, and 8 bases lay between the germline ends. This CDR3 spans 15 amino acids. In germline, CDR1 is SGDLS, CDR2 YYNGEE. The chain's CDR3 is CASSVSGAGANVLTS. DNA of the CDR3: TGTGCCAGCAGCGTTTCGGGTGCTGGGGCCAACGTCCTGACTTCC.

Within the sample, this clone is medium-sized. The V gene is TRBV9, the J gene TRBJ1-4; D gene ambiguous. Germline V gene data show CDR1 as SGDLS and CDR2 as YYNGEE. This CDR3 has 15 amino acids. Trimming took 3 bases from V and 8 from J, leaving 17 bases between them. The CDR3, as DNA: TGTGCCAGCAGCGGGACCGTAGGGTTTGGGGAAAAACTGTTTTTT. It encodes CASSGTVGFGEKLFF.

This chain connects TRBV5-1 to TRBJ2-7, with a possible D match to TRBD1 (5 bases). This CDR3 contains 15 residues. V lost 5 bases to trimming and J lost 0 bases, with 15 bases between them. Germline V CDR1 and CDR2: SGHRS, YFSETQ. The DNA for the CDR3 is TGCGCCAGCAGAAGGGCAGGGCTAAGCTCCTACGAGCAGTACTTC. This encodes CASRRAGLSSYEQYF.

This chain uses TRBV4-2 with TRBJ2-5, with 9 positions matching TRBD2. The CDR3 is 15 amino acids. The V gene's germline CDR1 is LGHNA and CDR2 YNFKEQ. The V segment lost 0 bases and the J segment 5 bases; nucleotides outside the gene matches: 4. The CDR3 DNA reads TGTGCCAGCAGCCAAGAACAGGCGGGGGGGGAGACCCAGTACTTC. Encoded protein: CASSQEQAGGETQYF.

This chain uses TRBV28 with TRBJ2-7, with 8 bases that match TRBD2. With V trimmed by 5 bases and J by 5 bases, 11 bases remained unmatched. The CDR3 extends over 15 amino acids. CDR1 is MDHEN, CDR2 SYDVKM, per germline. CDR3 in DNA: TGTGCCAGCAGTCCCCCGACACCGGGGGGGAACGAGCAGTACTTC. It is translated as CASSPPTPGGNEQYF.

This clone was counted a few times. This chain joins TRBV6-2 or TRBV6-3 and TRBJ1-2; 11 nucleotides agree with TRBD1. The CDR3 extends over 15 amino acids. Germline V lookup: CDR1 MNHEY, CDR2 SVGEGT. The trim removed 6 bases at V and 4 bases at J, leaving 7 bases unmatched. The CDR3 spells CASRRGQGELYGYTF. CDR3 DNA: TGTGCCAGCAGGCGGGGACAGGGGGAACTCTATGGCTACACCTTC.